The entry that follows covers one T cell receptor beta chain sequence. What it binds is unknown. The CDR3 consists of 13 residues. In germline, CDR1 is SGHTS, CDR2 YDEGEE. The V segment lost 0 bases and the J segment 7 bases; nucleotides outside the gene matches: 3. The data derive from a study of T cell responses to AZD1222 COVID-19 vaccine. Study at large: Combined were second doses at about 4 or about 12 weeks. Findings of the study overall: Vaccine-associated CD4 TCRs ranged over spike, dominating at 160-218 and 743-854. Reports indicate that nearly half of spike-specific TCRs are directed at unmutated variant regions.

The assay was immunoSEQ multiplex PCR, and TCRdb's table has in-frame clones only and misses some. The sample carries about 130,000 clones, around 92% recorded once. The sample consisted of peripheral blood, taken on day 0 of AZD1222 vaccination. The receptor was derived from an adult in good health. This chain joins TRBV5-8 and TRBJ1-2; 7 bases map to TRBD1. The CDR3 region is CASSLEGGPGYTF. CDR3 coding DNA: TGTGCCAGCAGCTTGGAAGGGGGCCCTGGCTACACCTTC.